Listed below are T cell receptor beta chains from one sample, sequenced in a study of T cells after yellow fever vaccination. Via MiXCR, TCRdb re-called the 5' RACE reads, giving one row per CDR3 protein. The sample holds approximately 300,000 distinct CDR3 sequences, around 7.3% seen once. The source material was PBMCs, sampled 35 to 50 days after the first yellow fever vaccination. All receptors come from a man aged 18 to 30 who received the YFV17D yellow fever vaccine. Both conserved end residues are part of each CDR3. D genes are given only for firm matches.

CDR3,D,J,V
CSATTGGAFDNEQFF,TRBD1,TRBJ2-1,TRBV20-1
CASSPIGGKDTEAFF,NA,TRBJ1-1,TRBV11-2
CASSWGDRENFYEQYF,TRBD1,TRBJ2-7,TRBV5-1
CAIKDRGSPYEQYF,TRBD1,TRBJ2-7,TRBV10-3
CASSTDASSYNEQFF,NA,TRBJ2-1,TRBV7-8
CASSLEGFGTNYGYTF,NA,TRBJ1-2,TRBV7-9
CASTLGAGEGTQYF,TRBD2,TRBJ2-5,TRBV12-3/TRBV12-4
CASSYSGGRWGPQHF,NA,TRBJ1-5,TRBV6-5
CASSEWGGEYEQYF,TRBD2,TRBJ2-7,TRBV25-1
CASRLGPSNQPQHF,NA,TRBJ1-5,TRBV12-3/TRBV12-4
CASTFPTGVYGYTF,NA,TRBJ1-2,TRBV12-3/TRBV12-4
CSIAGGQDEQFF,TRBD2,TRBJ2-1,TRBV20-1
CSAYGQGAEDTQYF,TRBD1,TRBJ2-3,TRBV20-1
CASSFTTGYYGYTF,TRBD1,TRBJ1-2,TRBV12-3/TRBV12-4
CSVEDGATF,NA,TRBJ1-2,TRBV29-1
CAISQGAAGELFF,NA,TRBJ2-2,TRBV10-3
CASIRGLMNTEAFF,NA,TRBJ1-1,TRBV6-2/TRBV6-3
CASTLSAGGHAGYTF,TRBD1,TRBJ1-2,TRBV19
CASSYSGRVVHANTGELFF,NA,TRBJ2-2,TRBV6-5
CSAREGAETQYF,NA,TRBJ2-5,TRBV20-1